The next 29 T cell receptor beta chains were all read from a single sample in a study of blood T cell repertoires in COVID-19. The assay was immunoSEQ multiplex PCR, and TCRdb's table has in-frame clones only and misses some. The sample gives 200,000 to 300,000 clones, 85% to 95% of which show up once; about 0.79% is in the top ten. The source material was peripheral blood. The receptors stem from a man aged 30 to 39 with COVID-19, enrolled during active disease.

Here the CDR3 DNA reads TGTGCCAGCAGTTTATCCGGGACAGGGATCTACAATGAGCAGTTCTTC. It is translated as CASSLSGTGIYNEQFF. This chain joins TRBV28 and TRBJ2-1; TRBD1 aligns across 9 bases. CDR3 size: 16 residues. Unmatched junction bases numbered 4, after V lost 1 base and J lost 3 bases. Germline CDR1 MDHEN, CDR2 SYDVKM.

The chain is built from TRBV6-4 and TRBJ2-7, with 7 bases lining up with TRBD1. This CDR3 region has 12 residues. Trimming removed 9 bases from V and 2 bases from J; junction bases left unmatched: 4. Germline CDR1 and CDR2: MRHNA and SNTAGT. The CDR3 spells CARWDSTYEQYF. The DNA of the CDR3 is TGTGCCAGATGGGACAGCACCTACGAGCAGTACTTC.

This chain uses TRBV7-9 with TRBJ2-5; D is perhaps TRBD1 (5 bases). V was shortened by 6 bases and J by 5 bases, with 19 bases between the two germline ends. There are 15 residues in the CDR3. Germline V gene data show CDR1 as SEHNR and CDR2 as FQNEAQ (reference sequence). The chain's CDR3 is CASSFPTAGYETQYF. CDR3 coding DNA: TGTGCCAGCAGTTTCCCTACGGCAGGGTACGAGACCCAGTACTTC.

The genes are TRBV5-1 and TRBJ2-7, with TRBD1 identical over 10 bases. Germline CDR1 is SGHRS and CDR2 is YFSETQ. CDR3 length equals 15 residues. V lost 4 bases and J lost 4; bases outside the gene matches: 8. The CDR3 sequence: CASSGGLGQGYEQYF. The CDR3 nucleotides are TGCGCCAGCAGCGGGGGACTGGGACAGGGGTACGAGCAGTACTTC.

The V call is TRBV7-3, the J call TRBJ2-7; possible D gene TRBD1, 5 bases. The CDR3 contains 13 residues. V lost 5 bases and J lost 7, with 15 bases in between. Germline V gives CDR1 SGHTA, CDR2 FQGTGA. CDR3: CASSASRDFEQYF. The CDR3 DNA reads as TGTGCCAGCAGCGCGTCCAGGGATTTTGAGCAGTACTTC.

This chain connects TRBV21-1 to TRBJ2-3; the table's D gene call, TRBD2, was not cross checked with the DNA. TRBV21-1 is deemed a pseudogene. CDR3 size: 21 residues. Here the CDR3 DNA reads TGTGCCAGCAGCTTTCTCCGGGGGGGGCAGGAATACATTACTAGCACAGATACGCAGTATTTT. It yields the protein CASSFLRGGQEYITSTDTQYF.

The CDR3: CASSYPSPLATGELFF. The CDR3 coding sequence is TGTGCCAGCAGTTACCCCTCACCGTTGGCCACCGGGGAGCTGTTTTTT. The chain is built from TRBV6-6 and TRBJ2-2; no definite D call. The CDR3 contains 16 residues. Trimming pared 2 bases from V and 4 bases from J, leaving 14 bases between. CDR1 is MNHNY, CDR2 SVGAGI, per germline (reference sequence).

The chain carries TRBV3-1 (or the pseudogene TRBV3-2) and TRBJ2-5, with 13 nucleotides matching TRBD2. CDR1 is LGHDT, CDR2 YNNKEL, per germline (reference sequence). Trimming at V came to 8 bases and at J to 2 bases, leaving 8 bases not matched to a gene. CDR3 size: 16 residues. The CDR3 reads CASELAGGPGQETQYF. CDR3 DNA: TGTGCCAGCGAACTAGCGGGGGGGCCTGGTCAAGAGACCCAGTACTTC.

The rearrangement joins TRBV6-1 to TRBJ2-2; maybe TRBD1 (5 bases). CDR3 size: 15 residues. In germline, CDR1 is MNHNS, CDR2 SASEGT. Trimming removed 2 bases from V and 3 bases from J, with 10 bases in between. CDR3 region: CASSEYRSDTGELFF. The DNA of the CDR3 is TGTGCCAGCAGTGAATACAGGAGCGACACCGGGGAGCTGTTTTTT.

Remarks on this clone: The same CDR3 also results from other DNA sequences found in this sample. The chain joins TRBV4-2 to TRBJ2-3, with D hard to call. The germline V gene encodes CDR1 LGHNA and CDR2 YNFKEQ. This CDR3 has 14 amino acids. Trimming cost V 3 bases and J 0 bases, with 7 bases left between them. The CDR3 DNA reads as TGTGCCAGCAGCCAGACGGGTAGCACAGATACGCAGTATTTT. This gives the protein CASSQTGSTDTQYF.

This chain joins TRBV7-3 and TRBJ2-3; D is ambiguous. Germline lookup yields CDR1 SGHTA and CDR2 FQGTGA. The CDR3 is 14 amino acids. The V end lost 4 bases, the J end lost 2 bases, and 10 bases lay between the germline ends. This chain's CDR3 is CASSSTAITDTQYF. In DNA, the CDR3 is TGTGCCAGCAGCTCCACAGCAATCACAGATACGCAGTATTTT. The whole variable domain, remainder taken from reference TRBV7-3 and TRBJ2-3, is GAGVSQTPSNKVTEKGKYVELRCDPISGHTALYWYRQSLGQGPEFLIYFQGTGAADDSGLPNDRFFAVRPEGSVSTLKIQRTERGDSAVYLCASSSTAITDTQYFGPGTRLTVL.

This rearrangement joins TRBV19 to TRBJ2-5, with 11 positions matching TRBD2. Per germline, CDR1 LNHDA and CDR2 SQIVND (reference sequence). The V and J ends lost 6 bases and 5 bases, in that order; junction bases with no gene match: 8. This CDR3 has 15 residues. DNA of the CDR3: TGTGCCAGTAGAAATCTAGCGGGGGGTACGGAGACCCAGTACTTC. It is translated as CASRNLAGGTETQYF.

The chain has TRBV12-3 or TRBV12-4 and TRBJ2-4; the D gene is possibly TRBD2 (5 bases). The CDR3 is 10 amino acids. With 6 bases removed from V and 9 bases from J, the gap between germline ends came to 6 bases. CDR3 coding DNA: TGTGCCAGCAGAGGGAGCATTCAGTACTTC. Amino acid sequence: CASRGSIQYF.

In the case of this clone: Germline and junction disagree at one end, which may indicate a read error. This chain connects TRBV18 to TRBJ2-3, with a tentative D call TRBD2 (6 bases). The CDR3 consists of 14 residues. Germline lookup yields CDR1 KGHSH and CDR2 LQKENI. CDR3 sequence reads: CASSPSPGLAVVDF. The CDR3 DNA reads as TGTGCCAGCTCACCCTCCCCGGGACTTGCGGTCGTGGATTTT.

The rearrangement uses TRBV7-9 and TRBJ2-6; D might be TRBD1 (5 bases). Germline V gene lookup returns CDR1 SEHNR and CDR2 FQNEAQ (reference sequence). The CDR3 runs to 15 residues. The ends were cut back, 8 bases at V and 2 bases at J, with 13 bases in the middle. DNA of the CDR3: TGTGCCAGCGGAGCAGGGATGGCTGGGGCCAACGTCCTGACTTTC. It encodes CASGAGMAGANVLTF.

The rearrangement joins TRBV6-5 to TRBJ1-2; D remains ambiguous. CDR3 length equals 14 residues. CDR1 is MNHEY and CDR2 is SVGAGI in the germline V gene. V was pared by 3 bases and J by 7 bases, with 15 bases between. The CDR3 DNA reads TGTGCCAGCAGTTATCGCAGTGGTGAATTTGGCTACACCTTC. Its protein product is CASSYRSGEFGYTF.

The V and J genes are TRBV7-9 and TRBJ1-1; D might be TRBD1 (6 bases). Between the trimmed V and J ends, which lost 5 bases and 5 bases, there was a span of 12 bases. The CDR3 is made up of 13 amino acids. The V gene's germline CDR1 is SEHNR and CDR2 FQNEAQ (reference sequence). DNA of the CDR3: TGTGCCAGCAGCGAGGGGGTTTTAACTGAAGCTTTCTTT. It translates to CASSEGVLTEAFF.

CDR3 region: CASSLWPNSPLHF. For the CDR3, the DNA is TGTGCCAGCAGTTTATGGCCCAATTCACCCCTCCACTTT. The chain links TRBV27 to TRBJ1-6; D call uncertain. Germline V gene data show CDR1 as MNHEY and CDR2 as SMNVEV (reference sequence). This CDR3 is 13 amino acids long. V lost 1 base to trimming and J lost 7 bases, with 5 bases between them.

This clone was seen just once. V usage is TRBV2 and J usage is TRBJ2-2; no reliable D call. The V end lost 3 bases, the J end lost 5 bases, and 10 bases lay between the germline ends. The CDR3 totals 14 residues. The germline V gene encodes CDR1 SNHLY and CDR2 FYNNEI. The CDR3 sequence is CASSDRPGTGELFF. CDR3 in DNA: TGTGCCAGCAGTGATAGGCCCGGGACCGGGGAGCTGTTTTTT.

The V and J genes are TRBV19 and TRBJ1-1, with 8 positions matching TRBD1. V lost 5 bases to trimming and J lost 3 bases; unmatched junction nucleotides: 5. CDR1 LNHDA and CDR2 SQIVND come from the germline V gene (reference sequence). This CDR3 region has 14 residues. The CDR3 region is CASSDRGLDTEAFF. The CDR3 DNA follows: TGTGCCAGTAGTGACAGGGGTTTAGACACTGAAGCTTTCTTT.

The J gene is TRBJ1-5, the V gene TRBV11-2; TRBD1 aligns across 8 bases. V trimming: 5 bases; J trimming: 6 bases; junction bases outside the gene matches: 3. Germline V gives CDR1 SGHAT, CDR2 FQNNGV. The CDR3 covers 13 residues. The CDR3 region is CASSPTGGQPQHF. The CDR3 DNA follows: TGTGCCAGCAGCCCAACAGGGGGTCAGCCCCAGCATTTT.

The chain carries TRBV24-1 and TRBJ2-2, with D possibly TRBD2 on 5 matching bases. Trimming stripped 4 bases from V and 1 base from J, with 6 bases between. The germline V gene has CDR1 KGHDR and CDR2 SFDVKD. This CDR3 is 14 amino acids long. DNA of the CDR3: TGTGCCACCAGTGACGCGGGGAACACCGGGGAGCTGTTTTTT. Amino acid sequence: CATSDAGNTGELFF.

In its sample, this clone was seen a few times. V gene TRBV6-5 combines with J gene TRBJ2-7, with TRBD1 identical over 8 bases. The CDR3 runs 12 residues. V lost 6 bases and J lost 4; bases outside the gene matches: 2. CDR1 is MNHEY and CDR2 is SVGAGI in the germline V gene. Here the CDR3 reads CASRDREYEQYF. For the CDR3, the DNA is TGTGCCAGCAGGGACAGGGAATACGAGCAGTACTTC.

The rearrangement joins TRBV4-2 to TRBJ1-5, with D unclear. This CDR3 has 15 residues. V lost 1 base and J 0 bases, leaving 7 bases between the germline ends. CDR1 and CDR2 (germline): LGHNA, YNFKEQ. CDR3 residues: CASSQAENSNQPQHF. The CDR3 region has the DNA TGTGCCAGCAGCCAAGCAGAAAATAGCAATCAGCCCCAGCATTTT.

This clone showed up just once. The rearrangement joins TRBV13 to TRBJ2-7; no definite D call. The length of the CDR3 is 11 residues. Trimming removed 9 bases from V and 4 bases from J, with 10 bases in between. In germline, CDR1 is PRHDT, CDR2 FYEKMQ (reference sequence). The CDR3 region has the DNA TGTGCCAGGCTACCTCGATACGAGCAGTACTTC. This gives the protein CARLPRYEQYF.

The CDR3 DNA follows: TGTGCCAGCAGCTTAGGGGCGGGGGGGAACGATGAGCAGTTCTTC. It codes for CASSLGAGGNDEQFF. The chain employs TRBV11-2 and TRBJ2-1, with 9 bases identical to TRBD2. Unmatched junction bases numbered 6, after V lost 1 base and J lost 8 bases. The germline V gene encodes CDR1 SGHAT and CDR2 FQNNGV. The CDR3 has 15 amino acids.

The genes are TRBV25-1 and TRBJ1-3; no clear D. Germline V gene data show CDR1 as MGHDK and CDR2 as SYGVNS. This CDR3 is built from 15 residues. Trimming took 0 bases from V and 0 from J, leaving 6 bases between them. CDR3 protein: CASSEYGDSGNTIYF. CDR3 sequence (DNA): TGTGCCAGCAGTGAATACGGAGACTCTGGAAACACCATATATTTT. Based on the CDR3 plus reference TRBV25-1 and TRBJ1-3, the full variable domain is EADIYQTPRYLVIGTGKKITLECSQTMGHDKMYWYQQDPGMELHLIHYSYGVNSTEKGDLSSESTVSRIRTEHFPLTLESARPSHTSQYLCASSEYGDSGNTIYFGEGSWLTVV.

DNA for the CDR3: TGCGCCAGCAGCTTGGTGGCTAGCGGGGGTAGCTCCTACGAGCAGTACTTC. Its translation is CASSLVASGGSSYEQYF. The chain joins TRBV5-1 to TRBJ2-7; 10 bases match TRBD2. The ends lost 0 bases at V and 0 bases at J; junction bases unmatched: 6. The CDR3 has 17 residues. The germline gives CDR1 SGHRS, CDR2 YFSETQ.

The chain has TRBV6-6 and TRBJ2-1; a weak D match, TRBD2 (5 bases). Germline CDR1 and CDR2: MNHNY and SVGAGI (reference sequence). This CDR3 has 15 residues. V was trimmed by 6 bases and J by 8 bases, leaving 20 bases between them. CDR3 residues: CASRPDLMYLDEQFF. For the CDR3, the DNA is TGTGCCAGCAGACCGGACTTAATGTATCTCGATGAGCAGTTCTTC.